This T cell receptor (beta chain) was sequenced for a study of T-cell reconstitution after alpha-beta-depleted transplantation in children (dated by TCRdb to 2016 to 2017). Describing the broader study: Using TCR repertoire profiling, the study followed T-cell immune reconstitution in a quantitative way in children after TCRalphabeta/CD19-depleted allogeneic hematopoietic cell transplantation. Broad study findings and their caveats: In some patients, the high TCRbeta diversity seen at day 60 was put down to recipient T cells and intrathymic progenitors that had survived conditioning. Over subsequent months, a decline in hyperexpanded clone frequencies was noted, and after one year, T-cell counts and TCRbeta diversity were mostly ascribed to newly produced T cells. The apparently early alphabetaT-cell count recovery about two months after transplant was reportedly dependent on only several hundred rapidly expanded clones derived from non-depleted graft cells.

This clonotype was counted a few times. Its antigen is not yet known. No base qualities exist here, and no much larger clone lies one base off it. The treatment or condition label of this sample denotes: allogeneic hematopoietic cell transplantation with graft depleted of TCRalphabeta T cells and CD19 B cells. TCRalphabeta/CD19-depleted allogeneic hematopoietic cell grafts were given to the transplant recipients, all of whom were children. The junction carries 6 bases between V and J, which are trimmed by 4 bases and 5 bases respectively. The CDR3 contains 11 residues, cysteine and phenylalanine counted. Only the CDR3 DNA stays, 33 bases, in frame from base 1. CDR1 is given as SGHRS and CDR2 as YFSETQ, both from the germline V gene. The receptor library was made with PCR. Instrument on record: Illumina HiSeq 2500. TCR library preparation used molecular barcoding, with unique molecular identifiers applied to normalize quantification of the TCRbeta repertoire. TCRdb reprocessing: public reads trimmed at Q25 with fastp, clones called with MiXCR, in-frame beta chains kept. Each entry merges the rows of one CDR3 protein and shows their most common DNA and genes. The sample table records approximately 520,000 distinct CDR3 sequences; 11% of these occur just once. 14% of the sample goes to the ten largest clones.

This receptor was obtained from a female patient aged 2-9 years who had a stem cell transplant for aplastic anemia, so the T cells may come from the graft donor. Recombination linked TRBV5-1 to TRBJ1-1, with the D segment identity uncertain. This specimen was PBMCs, mostly from graft donor cells, taken 180 days after TCRalphabeta/CD19-depleted stem cell transplant. The CDR3 protein is CASSTGTEAFF. The DNA sequence reads TGCGCCAGCAGCACCGGGACTGAAGCTTTCTTT.